This entry concerns a single TCR beta chain. Its antigen target is currently unknown. At one end the junction does not follow the germline gene, possibly because of a read error. Libraries of naive CD8 T cells were generated from roughly 21,000 to 960,000 sorted cells, with 10%, 30% or 50% of the purified RNA used. Naive CD8 T cells, defined as CD8+CD4-CCR7+CD45RA+, were FACS-sorted into RLT Plus buffer on a BD FACSAria II. To test detection sensitivity, Jurkat RNA equal to ten TCR copies was added to samples of roughly 18,000-1,100,000 naive CD8 T cells. CD8 T cells were enriched with RosetteSep CD8+ T Cell Enrichment Cocktail and Ficoll-Paque, followed by ACK red cell lysis. Including cysteine and phenylalanine, the CDR3 has 15 amino acids. The read is trimmed to its CDR3 DNA, 45 bases read in frame from base 1. The germline V gene supplies CDR1 SQVTM and CDR2 ANQGSEA. This entry is derived from a study of molecular identifiers for immune sequencing clone quantification (dated by TCRdb to 2017 to 2018). Regarding the study in general: For a replicate experiment, RNA from around 18,000 or 91,000 naive CD8 T cells was divided into five aliquots, and four of the five aliquots were sequenced. This methods study used CD8 T cells to benchmark TCR RNA copy counting and molecular-identifier clustering-based TCR repertoire sequencing (MIDCIRS). Beyond this particular receptor, the publication reports: Spiked-in Jurkat TCR RNA equal to a single cell's worth was reported to be detectable even within 1,200,000 naive CD8 T cells. When barcode sub-clustering was omitted, TCR diversity was inflated by chimeric consensus sequences, with chimeras reaching as high as 47%. In CMV-specific effector cells, over 99% of molecules were held by clones above 20 RNA copies, whereas under 1% of molecules were held by such clones in naive cells. The sizes of highly expanded clones could end up underestimated when identical TCR molecules share a barcode. Modeling indicated about 3 TCR RNA copies recovered per cell, compared with about 9.7 by digital PCR, which implies a capture efficiency of approximately 31%. Spiked-in Jurkat TCR RNA (roughly 10 copies' worth), which is not part of the donor repertoire, was contained in the naive libraries.

Libraries were constructed by PCR. The data were produced on a NextSeq 500. Preparation of bulk TCR libraries followed a previously described approach, with the TCR primers listed in Table S5. Total RNA was purified with the Qiagen AllPrep DNA/RNA kit. Before analysis, reads from multiple sequencing runs of the same library were pooled. The study's own analysis went as follows. Reads were retained only if their TCR constant sequence matched exactly, and those retained reads were trimmed to 150 nt and grouped according to their 12-nt molecular barcodes. Reads within each barcode group were sub-clustered using a 15% Levenshtein threshold, and quality-weighted consensus sequences were constructed for each RNA molecule. Non-functional sequences were discarded, and so were lower-count sequences lying one edit away from another sequence. Based on a fit of two negative binomial distributions, barcode sub-clusters having less than 20% of the maximum read count were discarded. TCRdb ran its own pipeline on the public reads, namely fastp trimming at Q25 and MiXCR clone calling, and kept in-frame beta chains. Duplicate CDR3 protein sequences are folded into a single record with the most common DNA and genes. The V and J calls follow TCRdb's processing rather than the paper's. The sample profile shows approximately 630,000 distinct CDR3 sequences; about 25% of them were found once. The top ten constitute about 0.8% of the sample.

The chain was built from TRBV29-1 and TRBJ2-7; the junction holds 11 bases that match TRBD1. Sequencing was carried out using naive CD8+ T cells from blood, with Jurkat cell RNA spiked in. The cell subset or site label here, explained by the study, means: FACS-sorted CD8+CD4-CCR7+CD45RA+ naive T cells. This TCR derives from a human donor in good health. Some libraries in this study had Jurkat cell RNA spiked in. The CDR3 reads CSVEDGTGGTYGQYF. The nucleotide sequence is TGCAGCGTTGAGGACGGGACAGGGGGTACCTACGGGCAGTACTTC.